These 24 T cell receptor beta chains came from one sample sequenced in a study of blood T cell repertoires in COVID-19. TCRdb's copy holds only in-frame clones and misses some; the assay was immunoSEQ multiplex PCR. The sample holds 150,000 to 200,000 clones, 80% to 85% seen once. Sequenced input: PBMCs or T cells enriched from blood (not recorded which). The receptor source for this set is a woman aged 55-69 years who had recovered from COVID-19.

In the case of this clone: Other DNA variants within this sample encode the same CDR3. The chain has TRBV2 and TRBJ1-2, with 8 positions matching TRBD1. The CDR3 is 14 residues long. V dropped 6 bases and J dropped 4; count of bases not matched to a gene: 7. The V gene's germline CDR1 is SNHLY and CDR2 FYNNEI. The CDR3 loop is CASRDRVVGYGYTF. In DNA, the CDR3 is TGTGCCAGCAGGGACAGGGTTGTGGGCTATGGCTACACCTTC.

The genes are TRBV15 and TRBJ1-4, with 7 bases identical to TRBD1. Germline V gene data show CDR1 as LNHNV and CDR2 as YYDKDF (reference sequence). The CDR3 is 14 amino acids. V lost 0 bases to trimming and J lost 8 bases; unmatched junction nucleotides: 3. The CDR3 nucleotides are TGTGCCACCAGCAGAGAAGGACAGGCCGAAAAACTGTTTTTT. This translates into CATSREGQAEKLFF.

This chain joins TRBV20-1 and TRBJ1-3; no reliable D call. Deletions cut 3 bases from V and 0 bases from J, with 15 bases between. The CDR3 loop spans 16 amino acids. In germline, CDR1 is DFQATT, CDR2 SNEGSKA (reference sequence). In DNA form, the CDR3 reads TGCAGTGCTAGTAGTCGAGGGTCCTCCTCTGGAAACACCATATATTTT. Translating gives CSASSRGSSSGNTIYF.

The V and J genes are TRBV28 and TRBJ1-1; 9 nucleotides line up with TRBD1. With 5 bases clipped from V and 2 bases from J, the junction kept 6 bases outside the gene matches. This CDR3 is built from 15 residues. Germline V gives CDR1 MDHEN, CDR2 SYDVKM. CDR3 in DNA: TGTGCCAGCAGTCTCCCGACAGGGGGAAACACTGAAGCTTTCTTT. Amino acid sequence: CASSLPTGGNTEAFF.

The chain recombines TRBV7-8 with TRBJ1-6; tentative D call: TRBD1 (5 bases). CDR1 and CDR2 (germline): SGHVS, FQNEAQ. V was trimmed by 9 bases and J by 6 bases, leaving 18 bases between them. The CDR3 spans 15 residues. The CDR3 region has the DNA TGTGCCAGTAAGCTTAGTAGCGGGGGTAATTCACCCCTCCACTTT. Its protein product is CASKLSSGGNSPLHF.

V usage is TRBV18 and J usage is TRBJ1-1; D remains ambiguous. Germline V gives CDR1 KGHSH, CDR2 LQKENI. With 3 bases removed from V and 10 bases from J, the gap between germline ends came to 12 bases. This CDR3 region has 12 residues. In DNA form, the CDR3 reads TGTGCCAGCTCACCGGAAGGGAGGGTAGCTTTCTTT. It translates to CASSPEGRVAFF.

The CDR3 sequence: CAISGGQTHTEAFF. The CDR3, as DNA: TGTGCCATCAGTGGGGGACAGACGCACACTGAAGCTTTCTTT. This chain links TRBV10-3 with TRBJ1-1; 7 nucleotides line up with TRBD1. Germline V gives CDR1 ENHRY, CDR2 SYGVKD. Unmatched junction bases numbered 5, after V lost 4 bases and J lost 3 bases. This CDR3 has 14 amino acids.

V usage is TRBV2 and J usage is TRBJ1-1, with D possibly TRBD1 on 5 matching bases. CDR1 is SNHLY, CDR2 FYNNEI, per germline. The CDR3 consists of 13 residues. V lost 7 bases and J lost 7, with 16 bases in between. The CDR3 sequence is CASMKGALGEAFF. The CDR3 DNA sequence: TGTGCCAGCATGAAAGGGGCGCTTGGTGAAGCTTTCTTT. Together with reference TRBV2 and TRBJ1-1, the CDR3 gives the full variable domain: EPEVTQTPSHQVTQMGQEVILRCVPISNHLYFYWYRQILGQKVEFLVSFYNNEISEKSEIFDDQFSVERPDGSNFTLKIRSTKLEDSAMYFCASMKGALGEAFFGQGTRLTVV.

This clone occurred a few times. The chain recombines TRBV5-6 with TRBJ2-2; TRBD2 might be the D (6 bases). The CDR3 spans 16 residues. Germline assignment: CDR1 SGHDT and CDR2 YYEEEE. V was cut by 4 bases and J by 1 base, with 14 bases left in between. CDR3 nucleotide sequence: TGTGCCAGCAGCCGAACCAGGAGGGGGAACACCGGGGAGCTGTTTTTT. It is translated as CASSRTRRGNTGELFF. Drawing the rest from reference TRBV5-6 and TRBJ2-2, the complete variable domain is DAGVTQSPTHLIKTRGQQVTLRCSPKSGHDTVSWYQQALGQGPQFIFQYYEEEERQRGNFPDRFSGHQFPNYSSELNVNALLLGDSALYLCASSRTRRGNTGELFFGEGSRLTVL.

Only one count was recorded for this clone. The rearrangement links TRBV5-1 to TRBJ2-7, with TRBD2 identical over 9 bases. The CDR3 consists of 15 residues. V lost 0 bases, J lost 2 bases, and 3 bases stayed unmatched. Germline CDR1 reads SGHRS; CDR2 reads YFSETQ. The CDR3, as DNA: TGCGCCAGCAGCTTGGCCGCTAGCGGGGCCTACGAGCAGTACTTC. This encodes CASSLAASGAYEQYF.

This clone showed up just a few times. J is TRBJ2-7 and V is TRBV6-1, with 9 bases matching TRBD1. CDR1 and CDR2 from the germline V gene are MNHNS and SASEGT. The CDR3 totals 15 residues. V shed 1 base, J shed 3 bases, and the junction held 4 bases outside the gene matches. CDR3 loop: CASSEGAGQGYEQYF. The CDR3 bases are TGTGCCAGCAGTGAAGGGGCGGGACAGGGCTACGAGCAGTACTTC.

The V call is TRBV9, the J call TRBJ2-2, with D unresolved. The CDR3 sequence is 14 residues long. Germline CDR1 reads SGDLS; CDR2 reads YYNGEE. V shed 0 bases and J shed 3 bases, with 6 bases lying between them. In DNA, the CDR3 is TGTGCCAGCAGCGTAGGCGGAGACACCGGGGAGCTGTTTTTT. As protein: CASSVGGDTGELFF.

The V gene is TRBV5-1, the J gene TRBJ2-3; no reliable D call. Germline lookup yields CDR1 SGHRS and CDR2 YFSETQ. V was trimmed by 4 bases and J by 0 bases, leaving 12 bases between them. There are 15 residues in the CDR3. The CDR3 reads CASSPDNFSTDTQYF. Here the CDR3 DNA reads TGCGCCAGCAGCCCCGACAACTTTAGCACAGATACGCAGTATTTT.

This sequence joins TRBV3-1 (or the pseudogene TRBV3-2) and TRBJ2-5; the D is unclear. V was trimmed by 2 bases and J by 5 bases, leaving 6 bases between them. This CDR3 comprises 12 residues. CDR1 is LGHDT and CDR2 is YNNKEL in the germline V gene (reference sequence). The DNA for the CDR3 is TGTGCCAGCAGCCAAAAACGGGAGACCCAGTACTTC. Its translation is CASSQKRETQYF.

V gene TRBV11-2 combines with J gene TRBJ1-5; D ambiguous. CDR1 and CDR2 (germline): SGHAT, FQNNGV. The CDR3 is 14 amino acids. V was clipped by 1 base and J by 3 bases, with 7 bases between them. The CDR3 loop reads CASSLVWANQPQHF. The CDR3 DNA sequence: TGTGCCAGCAGCTTAGTATGGGCCAATCAGCCCCAGCATTTT.

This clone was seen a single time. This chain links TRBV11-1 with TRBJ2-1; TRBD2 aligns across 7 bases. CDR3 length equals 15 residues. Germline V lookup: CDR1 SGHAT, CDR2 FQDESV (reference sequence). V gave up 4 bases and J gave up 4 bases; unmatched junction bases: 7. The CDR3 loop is CASSSRRREYNEQFF. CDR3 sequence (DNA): TGTGCCAGCAGCTCCCGACGGCGGGAGTACAATGAGCAGTTCTTC.

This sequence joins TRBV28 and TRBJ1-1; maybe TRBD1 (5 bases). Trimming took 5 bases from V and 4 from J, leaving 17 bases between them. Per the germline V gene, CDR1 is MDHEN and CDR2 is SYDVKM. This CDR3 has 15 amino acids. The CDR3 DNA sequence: TGTGCCAGCAGTCCGCCAAGGACCGGGGGCACTGAAGCTTTCTTT. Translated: CASSPPRTGGTEAFF. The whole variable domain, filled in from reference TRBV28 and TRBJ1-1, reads DVKVTQSSRYLVKRTGEKVFLECVQDMDHENMFWYRQDPGLGLRLIYFSYDVKMKEKGDIPEGYSVSREKKERFSLILESASTNQTSMYLCASSPPRTGGTEAFFGQGTRLTVV.

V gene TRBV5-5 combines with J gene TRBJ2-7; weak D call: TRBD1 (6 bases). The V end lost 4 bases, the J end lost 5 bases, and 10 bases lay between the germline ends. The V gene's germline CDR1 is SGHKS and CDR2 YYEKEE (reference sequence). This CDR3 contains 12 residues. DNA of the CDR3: TGTGCCAGCAGCACCGACAGGAACGAGCAGTACTTC. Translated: CASSTDRNEQYF. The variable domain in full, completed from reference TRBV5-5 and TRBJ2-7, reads DAGVTQSPTHLIKTRGQQVTLRCSPISGHKSVSWYQQVLGQGPQFIFQYYEKEERGRGNFPDRFSARQFPNYSSELNVNALLLGDSALYLCASSTDRNEQYFGPGTRLTVT.

The CDR3: CASSEYIVNMNTEAFF. The CDR3 nucleotides read TGTGCCAGCAGTGAATATATCGTTAACATGAACACTGAAGCTTTCTTT. The gene calls are TRBV25-1 and TRBJ1-1, with D uncertain. The CDR3 totals 16 residues. Looked up from germline, CDR1 is MGHDK and CDR2 is SYGVNS. Trimming cost V 0 bases and J 0 bases, with 11 bases left between them.

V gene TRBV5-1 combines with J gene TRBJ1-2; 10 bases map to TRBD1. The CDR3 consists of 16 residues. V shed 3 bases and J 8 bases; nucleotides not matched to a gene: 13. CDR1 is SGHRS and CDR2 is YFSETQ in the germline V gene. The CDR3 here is CASSSPGQGSQGGYTF. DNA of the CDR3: TGCGCCAGCAGCTCCCCGGGACAGGGGTCCCAGGGGGGCTACACCTTC.

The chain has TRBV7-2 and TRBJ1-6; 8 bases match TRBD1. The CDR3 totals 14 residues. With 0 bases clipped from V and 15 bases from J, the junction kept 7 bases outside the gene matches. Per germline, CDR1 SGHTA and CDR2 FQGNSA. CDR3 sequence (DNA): TGTGCCAGCAGCTTAGCGCGAAGACAGGGGAACCTCCACTTT. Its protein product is CASSLARRQGNLHF. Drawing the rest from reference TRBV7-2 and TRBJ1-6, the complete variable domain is GAGVSQSPSNKVTEKGKDVELRCDPISGHTALYWYRQSLGQGLEFLIYFQGNSAPDKSGLPSDRFSAERTGGSVSTLTIQRTQQEDSAVYLCASSLARRQGNLHFGNGTRLTVT.

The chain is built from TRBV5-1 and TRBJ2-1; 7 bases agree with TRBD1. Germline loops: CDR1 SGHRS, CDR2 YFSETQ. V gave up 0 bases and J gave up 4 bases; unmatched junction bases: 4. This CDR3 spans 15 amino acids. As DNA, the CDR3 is TGCGCCAGCAGCTTGGATGGGGACAGTTACAATGAGCAGTTCTTC. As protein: CASSLDGDSYNEQFF.

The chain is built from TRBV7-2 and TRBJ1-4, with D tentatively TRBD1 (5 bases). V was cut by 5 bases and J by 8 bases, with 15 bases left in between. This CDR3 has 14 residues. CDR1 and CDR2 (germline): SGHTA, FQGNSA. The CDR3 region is CASSPSGLREKLFF. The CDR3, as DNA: TGTGCCAGCAGCCCCTCGGGACTCCGGGAAAAACTGTTTTTT.

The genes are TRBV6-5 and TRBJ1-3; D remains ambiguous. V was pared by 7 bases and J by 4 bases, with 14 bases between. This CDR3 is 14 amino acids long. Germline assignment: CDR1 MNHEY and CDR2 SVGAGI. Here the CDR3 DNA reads TGTGCCAGCACCCCCAACTCCCGGGGAAACACCATATATTTT. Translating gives CASTPNSRGNTIYF.